This TCR beta chain was identified during a study of regulatory T cells in long-lasting Graves disease. Study details: With positive TSH receptor antibodies and over 5 years of antithyroid drugs, Graves' disease was considered persistent.

V was cut by 3 bases and J by 2 bases, with 5 bases left in between. The CDR3 length is 12 residues. Germline V gives CDR1 PRHDT, CDR2 FYEKMQ (reference sequence). Overall study results and limits: Persistent Graves' patients showed a TCR diversity that was lower than that of newly diagnosed ones. There was favoring of TRBV28, TRBJ1-2 and TRBJ2-5 in persistent disease.

This clonotype has a count of ten or more. Its antigen remains unidentified. It may be a read error: a sequence one base away is much more abundant. iRepertoire HTBI primers and Arm-PCR of CDR3 regions built TCR beta libraries. TCRdb processed the multiplex PCR reads anew with MiXCR; each CDR3 protein has one entry. The table has about 470,000 distinct CDR3 sequences, under 25% seen once. Time point defined: persistent/refractory GD, antithyroid drugs over 5 years with positive TRAb. The TCR library used RNA extracted from PBMCs. Into tubes containing EDTA, roughly 10 milliliters of peripheral blood were drawn.

V is TRBV13 and J is TRBJ2-7; maybe TRBD1 (5 bases). The source material was peripheral blood mononuclear cells (PBMCs), sampled when the disease was refractory, from a patient treated with antithyroid drugs. The source is a female donor with Graves disease. CDR3: CASSLDTYEQYF. As DNA, the CDR3 is TGTGCCAGCAGCTTGGACACCTACGAGCAGTACTTC.